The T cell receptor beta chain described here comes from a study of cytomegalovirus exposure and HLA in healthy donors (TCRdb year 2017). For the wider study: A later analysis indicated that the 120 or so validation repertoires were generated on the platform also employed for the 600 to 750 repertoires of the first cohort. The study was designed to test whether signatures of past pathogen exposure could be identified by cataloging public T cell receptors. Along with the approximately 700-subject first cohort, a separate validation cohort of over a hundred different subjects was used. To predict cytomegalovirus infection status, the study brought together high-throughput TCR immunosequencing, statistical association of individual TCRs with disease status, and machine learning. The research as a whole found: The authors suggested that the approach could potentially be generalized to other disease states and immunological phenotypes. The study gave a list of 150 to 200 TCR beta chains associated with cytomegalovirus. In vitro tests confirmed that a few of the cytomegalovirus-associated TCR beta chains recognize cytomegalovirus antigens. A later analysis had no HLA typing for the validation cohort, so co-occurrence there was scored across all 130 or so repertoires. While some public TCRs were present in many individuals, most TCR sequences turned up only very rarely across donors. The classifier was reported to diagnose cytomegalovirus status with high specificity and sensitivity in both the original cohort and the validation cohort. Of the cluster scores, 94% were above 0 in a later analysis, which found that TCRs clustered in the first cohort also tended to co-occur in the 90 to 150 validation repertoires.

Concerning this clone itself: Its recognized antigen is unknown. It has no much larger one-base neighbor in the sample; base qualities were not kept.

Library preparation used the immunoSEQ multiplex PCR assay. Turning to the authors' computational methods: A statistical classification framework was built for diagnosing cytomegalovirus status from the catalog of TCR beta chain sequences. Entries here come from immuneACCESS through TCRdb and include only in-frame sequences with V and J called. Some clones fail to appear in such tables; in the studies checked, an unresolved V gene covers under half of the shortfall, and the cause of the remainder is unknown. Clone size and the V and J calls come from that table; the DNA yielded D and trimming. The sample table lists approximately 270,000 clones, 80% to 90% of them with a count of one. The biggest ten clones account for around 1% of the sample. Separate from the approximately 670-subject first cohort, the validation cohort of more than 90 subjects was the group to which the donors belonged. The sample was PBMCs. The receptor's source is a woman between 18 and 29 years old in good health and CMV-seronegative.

The bases are TGTGCCAGCAGTTTTCACGCCGACAGGGCGAACGAGCAGTACTTC. Translated, it reads CASSFHADRANEQYF. The chain is made from TRBV28 and TRBJ2-7; TRBD1 lines up with 7 middle nucleotides. CDR1 and CDR2 (MDHEN, SYDVKM) derive from the germline V gene. The junction shows trimming of 3 bases on V and 5 bases on J, and the gene matches do not reach 10 bases of it. The CDR3 numbers 15 residues from cysteine through phenylalanine. Kept here is only the CDR3 DNA, which spans 45 bases and is read in frame from base 1.